This paragraph reports one TCR beta chain. This sample was included in a study of blood T cell repertoires in COVID-19. The V segment lost 6 bases and the J segment 4 bases; nucleotides outside the gene matches: 3. The CDR3 covers 14 residues. Germline lookup yields CDR1 SEHNR and CDR2 FQNEAQ (reference sequence). The method was immunoSEQ multiplex PCR; TCRdb's version includes in-frame clones alone and lacks a portion of them. This sample has 150,000 or so clones; over 75% occur once, and the top ten carry 13%. This sequence joins TRBV7-9 and TRBJ2-5, with 12 bases aligning to TRBD2. Sequencing input: peripheral blood. This receptor was obtained from a man aged 18 to 29 with COVID-19, enrolled during active disease. CDR3 in DNA: TGTGCCAGCAGGCGGACTAGCGGGGTAGAGACCCAGTACTTC. Translation gives CASRRTSGVETQYF.